The clone carrying this TCR beta chain was observed a few times. Its antigen is currently unknown. This CDR3 is built from 14 residues. Germline V gives CDR1 DFQATT, CDR2 SNEGSKA (reference sequence). Trimming removed 3 bases at V and 6 bases at J, with 16 bases between. The authors ran a second PCR of about 7 to 11 cycles using a sample-barcoded 5' primer and a J-beta primer mix. MiXCR was run by TCRdb on the 5' RACE reads, yielding one entry per CDR3 protein. The repertoire holds about 1.8 million distinct CDR3 sequences, with approximately 50% as singletons. The data derive from a study of blood T cells in healthy people across ages. Study outcomes and limitations: The study lacked donor CMV status, which possibly confounded expanded clonotype changes. With age, beta diversity per million T cells declined roughly linearly, significantly by roughly 40.

This TCR derives from a woman aged 35 to 49 in good health. The chain combines TRBV20-1 with TRBJ2-3; no firm D call. The sequenced material came from blood. The CDR3 DNA reads as TGCAGTGCTAGGCCACGTTCCCAAGTGGATACGCAGTATTTT. Protein product: CSARPRSQVDTQYF.